The clone carrying this T cell receptor (beta chain) came up many times. The sample originates from a study of low-dose radiotherapy and immunotherapy resistance in tumors. Indicated time point: before trial treatment. Each eligible patient had an advanced solid tumor, and these tumors lacked tumor-infiltrating lymphocytes. V was shortened by 4 bases and J by 0 bases, with 16 bases between the two germline ends. Germline V gene lookup returns CDR1 SGHRS and CDR2 YFSETQ. The CDR3 loop spans 16 amino acids. Alpha and beta chains were covered, as first-strand cDNA relied on TRAV- and TRBV-specific primers. TCRs underwent roughly 19 PCR cycles of amplification with a constant-region primer and V-primer adapter. TCRdb processed the reads anew with MiXCR; each CDR3 protein has one entry. The data hold about 82,000 distinct CDR3 sequences, with approximately 20% observed a single time.

The specimen comprised PBMCs, sampled before treatment. The V call is TRBV5-1, the J call TRBJ2-5; possible D gene TRBD1, 6 bases. This TCR came from a male donor with prostate cancer. CDR3 in amino acids: CASSPTYRQDQETQYF. The DNA for the CDR3 is TGCGCCAGCAGCCCAACGTACCGACAGGACCAAGAGACCCAGTACTTC.